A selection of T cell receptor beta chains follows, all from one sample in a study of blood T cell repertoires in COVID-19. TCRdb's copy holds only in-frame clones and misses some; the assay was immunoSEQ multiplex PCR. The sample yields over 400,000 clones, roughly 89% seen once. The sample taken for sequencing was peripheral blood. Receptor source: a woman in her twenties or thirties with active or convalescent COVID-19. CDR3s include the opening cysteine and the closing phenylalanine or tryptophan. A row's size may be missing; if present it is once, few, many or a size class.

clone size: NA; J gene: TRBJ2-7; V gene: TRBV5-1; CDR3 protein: CASSPGTGTYEQYF
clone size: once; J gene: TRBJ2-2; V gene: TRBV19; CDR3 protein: CASSILTSGRAWAGELFF
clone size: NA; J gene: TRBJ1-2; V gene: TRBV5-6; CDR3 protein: CASSGGGQALLYGYTF
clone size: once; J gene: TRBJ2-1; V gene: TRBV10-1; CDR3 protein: CASSESVLAGAWNEQFF
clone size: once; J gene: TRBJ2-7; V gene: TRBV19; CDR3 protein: CASSIVGPGSYEQYF
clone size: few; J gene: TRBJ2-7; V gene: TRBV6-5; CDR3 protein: CASKGRGSYEQYF
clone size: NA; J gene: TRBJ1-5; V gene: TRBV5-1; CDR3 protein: CASSLGETGGQPQHF
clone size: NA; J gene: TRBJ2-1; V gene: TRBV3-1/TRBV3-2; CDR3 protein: CASSQGTRPDEQFF
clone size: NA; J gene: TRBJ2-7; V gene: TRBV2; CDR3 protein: CASSYSSGQSYEQYF
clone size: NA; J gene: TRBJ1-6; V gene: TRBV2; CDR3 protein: CASSTGQGLNSPLHF
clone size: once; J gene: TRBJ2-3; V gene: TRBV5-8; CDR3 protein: CASIPPPGGSTDTQYF
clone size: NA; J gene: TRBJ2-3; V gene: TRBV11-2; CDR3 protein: CASSLSSGSSTDTQYF